Below, 15 T cell receptor beta chains from the same sample are listed, as sequenced in a study of cytomegalovirus exposure and HLA in healthy donors (dated by TCRdb to 2016 to 2017). Library generation was performed with the immunoSEQ multiplex PCR assay. For the multiplex PCR, a mixture combining 60 forward primers for TCR Vbeta segments and 13 reverse primers for TCR Jbeta segments was used. The clones in this table, taken by TCRdb from immuneACCESS, are in-frame only. Not every clone is retained; where verified, under half of the shortfall comes from an unresolved V gene, and the cause of the rest is unknown. The sample contains about 90,000 clones, 84% of them found a single time. The leading ten clones occupy approximately 2.1% of the sample. The sequenced sample consisted of PBMCs. Receptor source: a man in his late teens or twenties in good health and CMV-seronegative.

This sequence joins TRBV5-1 and TRBJ2-5; TRBD2 aligns across 9 bases. Looked up from germline, CDR1 is SGHRS and CDR2 is YFSETQ. Losses at the gene ends were 5 bases for V and 1 base for J; bases not matched to a gene: 3. The CDR3 extends over 14 amino acids. CDR3 DNA: TGCGCCAGCAGTTTGACTAGCGGCCAAGAGACCCAGTACTTC. It is translated as CASSLTSGQETQYF.

The chain couples TRBV15 to TRBJ2-2; D gene uncertain. Per germline, CDR1 LNHNV and CDR2 YYDKDF (reference sequence). The V end was cut by 7 bases, the J end by 1 base, with 7 bases between. The CDR3 consists of 13 residues. The CDR3 bases are TGTGCCACCACGTTCCGGAACACCGGGGAGCTGTTTTTT. Protein sequence: CATTFRNTGELFF.

V usage is TRBV27 and J usage is TRBJ1-1; TRBD1 might be the D (5 bases). V lost 4 bases, J lost 1 base, and 10 bases lay in between. The CDR3 extends over 14 amino acids. Germline CDR1 and CDR2: MNHEY and SMNVEV (reference sequence). CDR3 sequence reads: CASSWGPPNTEAFF. CDR3 in DNA: TGTGCCAGCAGTTGGGGCCCACCGAACACTGAAGCTTTCTTT.

This chain joins TRBV5-4 and TRBJ2-7; TRBD2 agrees at 9 bases. This CDR3 is built from 18 residues. The V gene's germline CDR1 is SGHNT and CDR2 YYREEE (reference sequence). The V gene end was trimmed by 5 bases and the J gene end by 4 bases; junction bases not matched to a gene: 19. In nucleotides, the CDR3 is TGTGCCAGCAGAATATGGGGAGGGCTAGCGGGATTACTGTACGAGCAGTACTTC. Residues: CASRIWGGLAGLLYEQYF.

This chain links TRBV7-9 with TRBJ2-1; TRBD2 agrees at 12 bases. The germline CDR1 and CDR2 sequences are SEHNR and FQNEAQ (reference sequence). Trimming at V came to 7 bases and at J to 8 bases, leaving 12 bases not matched to a gene. The CDR3 covers 16 residues. CDR3: CASTSATSGSQDEQFF. CDR3 sequence (DNA): TGTGCCAGCACCTCCGCGACTAGCGGGAGCCAGGATGAGCAGTTCTTC. Full variable domain (missing parts from reference TRBV7-9 and TRBJ2-1): DTGVSQNPRHKITKRGQNVTFRCDPISEHNRLYWYRQTLGQGPEFLTYFQNEAQLEKSRLLSDRFSAERPKGSFSTLEIQRTEQGDSAMYLCASTSATSGSQDEQFFGPGTRLTVL.

In DNA, the CDR3 is TGTGCCAGCAGTTTTCCCCTGGCCAATTCACCCCTCCACTTT. Protein product: CASSFPLANSPLHF. This chain uses TRBV28 with TRBJ1-6, with D hard to call. Germline V gene sequence: CDR1 MDHEN, CDR2 SYDVKM. Trimming removed 3 bases at V and 7 bases at J, with 10 bases between. This CDR3 has 14 residues.

This sequence joins TRBV5-1 and TRBJ2-7, with D possibly being TRBD2 (6 bases). The CDR3 sequence is 11 residues long. Germline CDR1 is SGHRS and CDR2 is YFSETQ. V lost 3 bases, J lost 10 bases, and 11 bases lay in between. The CDR3 DNA sequence: TGCGCCAGCAGCTGGCGGGGAGTTCAGTACTTC. Protein sequence: CASSWRGVQYF.

The genes are TRBV27 and TRBJ2-1; 10 bases line up with TRBD1. The trim removed 6 bases at V and 5 bases at J, leaving 7 bases unmatched. CDR3 length equals 15 residues. In germline, CDR1 is MNHEY, CDR2 SMNVEV (reference sequence). CDR3 region: CASSPGTGDDNEQFF. In DNA, the CDR3 is TGTGCCAGCAGCCCGGGGACAGGGGACGACAATGAGCAGTTCTTC.

V usage is TRBV11-3 and J usage is TRBJ2-7, with D hard to call. V lost 5 bases, J lost 3 bases, and 8 bases lay in between. The V gene's germline CDR1 is SGHNT and CDR2 YENEEA. There are 12 residues in the CDR3. The CDR3: CASSDSYYEQYF. The CDR3 coding sequence is TGTGCCAGCAGCGACTCGTACTACGAGCAGTACTTC.

J is TRBJ1-5 and V is TRBV19; D is unresolved. Trimming cost V 7 bases and J 7 bases, with 17 bases left between them. The CDR3 has 14 residues. Germline V gives CDR1 LNHDA, CDR2 SQIVND (reference sequence). CDR3 in amino acids: CASTTDGVRQPQHF. In nucleotides, the CDR3 is TGTGCCAGTACTACTGACGGGGTCCGCCAGCCCCAGCATTTT.

This rearrangement joins TRBV5-1 to TRBJ2-7; D ambiguous. The length of the CDR3 is 14 residues. Germline V gene data show CDR1 as SGHRS and CDR2 as YFSETQ. V was trimmed by 4 bases and J by 2 bases, leaving 13 bases between them. This chain's CDR3 is CASSPAHAAYEQYF. CDR3 nucleotide sequence: TGCGCCAGCAGCCCGGCTCATGCGGCCTACGAGCAGTACTTC.

The chain couples TRBV5-1 to TRBJ1-1, with D possibly matching TRBD1 (5 bases). V was shortened by 6 bases and J by 0 bases, with 18 bases between the two germline ends. CDR1 is SGHRS and CDR2 is YFSETQ in the germline V gene. There are 16 residues in the CDR3. CDR3 sequence reads: CASKRGLQIMNTEAFF. The CDR3 DNA reads as TGCGCCAGCAAAAGGGGCCTGCAGATTATGAACACTGAAGCTTTCTTT.

The chain recombines TRBV11-2 with TRBJ2-1; 16 nucleotides agree with TRBD2. CDR3 length: 17 amino acids. From germline, CDR1 is SGHAT and CDR2 FQNNGV. Losses at the gene ends were 4 bases for V and 7 bases for J; bases not matched to a gene: 7. The CDR3 DNA reads as TGTGCCAGCAGCTCGGGACTAGCGGGAGGGTTGGGGAATGAGCAGTTCTTC. It encodes CASSSGLAGGLGNEQFF.

The J gene is TRBJ2-5, the V gene TRBV7-7; 7 bases agree with TRBD1. From germline, CDR1 is SSHAT and CDR2 FNYEAQ (reference sequence). The CDR3 sequence is 14 residues long. As DNA, the CDR3 is TGTGCTAGCTCTCGAGGGGACAGCATGGTGGACCAGTACTTC. Its translation is CASSRGDSMVDQYF.

Points on this clone: Other DNA sequences in this sample translate to the same CDR3. This chain links TRBV7-3 with TRBJ1-1; D might be TRBD1 (6 bases). CDR3 length equals 14 residues. Germline V gene sequence: CDR1 SGHTA, CDR2 FQGTGA. Trimming took 2 bases from V and 2 from J, leaving 9 bases between them. In DNA form, the CDR3 reads TGTGCCAGCAGCTTAGAACAGGGAAACACTGAAGCTTTCTTT. This sequence encodes CASSLEQGNTEAFF.